This passage covers 9 T cell receptor beta chains from one sample sequenced in a study of T cells in localized non-small cell lung cancer. This table comes from immunoSEQ multiplex PCR, and its TCRdb copy is limited to in-frame clones, with some not included. The repertoire consists of 25,000 or so clones, with over 75% occurring once and the leading ten covering around 6.1%. The sample was PBMCs, taken before any cancer treatment. The receptors derive from a man between 40 and 70 years old with stage II lung adenocarcinoma.

There are a few counts of this clone. The chain is built from TRBV13 and TRBJ1-3, with D possibly TRBD1 on 5 matching bases. Germline CDR1 reads PRHDT; CDR2 reads FYEKMQ (reference sequence). Trimming removed 2 bases from V and 3 bases from J, with 11 bases in between. The CDR3 is 15 amino acids. As DNA, the CDR3 is TGTGCCAGCAGCTTACAACAGGTCCATGGAAACACCATATATTTT. Amino acid sequence: CASSLQQVHGNTIYF.

This chain connects TRBV27 to TRBJ2-7; D ambiguous. Deletions cut 4 bases from V and 7 bases from J, with 5 bases between. The CDR3 sequence is 10 residues long. Germline CDR1 MNHEY, CDR2 SMNVEV (reference sequence). The DNA for the CDR3 is TGTGCCAGCAGTTCACGGGAGCAGTACTTC. Amino acids: CASSSREQYF.

The chain carries TRBV6-1 and TRBJ2-7, with 7 bases fitting TRBD2. The V gene's germline CDR1 is MNHNS and CDR2 SASEGT. This CDR3 region has 13 residues. The V gene end was trimmed by 6 bases and the J gene end by 4 bases; junction bases not matched to a gene: 6. In DNA form, the CDR3 reads TGTGCCAGCAGCCTTGTGCGGGGGTACGAGCAGTACTTC. This gives the protein CASSLVRGYEQYF.

The genes are TRBV19 and TRBJ2-7, with D perhaps matching TRBD2 (6 bases). CDR3 size: 14 residues. The V end was cut by 0 bases, the J end by 6 bases, with 12 bases between. Germline-derived CDR1 and CDR2 are LNHDA and SQIVND (reference sequence). CDR3 sequence: CASSIDGGSGEQYF. The CDR3 DNA reads as TGTGCCAGTAGTATAGACGGAGGGAGCGGCGAGCAGTACTTC.

CDR3: CASIGRETNGYTF. CDR3 coding DNA: TGTGCCAGCATCGGCAGGGAAACGAATGGCTACACCTTC. The chain joins TRBV27 to TRBJ1-2, with D possibly being TRBD1 (5 bases). Trimming stripped 7 bases from V and 6 bases from J, with 15 bases between. The germline V gene has CDR1 MNHEY and CDR2 SMNVEV (reference sequence). This CDR3 is 13 amino acids long.

The chain joins TRBV18 to TRBJ2-2; the match to TRBD1 covers 9 bases. The CDR3 contains 16 residues. V trimming: 9 bases; J trimming: 4 bases; junction bases outside the gene matches: 12. CDR1 is KGHSH and CDR2 is LQKENI in the germline V gene. The CDR3 bases are TGTGCCAGTTACATTCCGGGACAGGGTATCACCGGGGAGCTGTTTTTT. Translation gives CASYIPGQGITGELFF.

The chain carries TRBV27 and TRBJ2-7, with D maybe TRBD1 (5 bases). The CDR3 spans 13 residues. Germline CDR1 reads MNHEY; CDR2 reads SMNVEV (reference sequence). V lost 3 bases to trimming and J lost 1 base, with 7 bases between them. CDR3 in amino acids: CASSLGHSYEQYF. The DNA of the CDR3 is TGTGCCAGCAGTTTGGGGCATTCCTACGAGCAGTACTTC.

The chain combines TRBV9 with TRBJ1-1; 7 nucleotides line up with TRBD1. There are 19 residues in the CDR3. CDR1 and CDR2 from the germline V gene are SGDLS and YYNGEE. The J segment lost 1 base and the V segment lost 3 bases, leaving 18 bases of the junction unmatched. The CDR3 nucleotides are TGTGCCAGCAGCGATCGGGGAGGGACAGAGATAATGGGGAACACTGAAGCTTTCTTT. It is translated as CASSDRGGTEIMGNTEAFF.

The chain is built from TRBV19 and TRBJ2-2; D possibly matches TRBD1 or TRBD2 (5 bases each). The CDR3 is 14 residues long. V lost 1 base to trimming and J lost 5 bases, with 8 bases between them. Per the germline V gene, CDR1 is LNHDA and CDR2 is SQIVND (reference sequence). The CDR3, as DNA: TGTGCCAGTAGTATAGGGGGGTGGACCGGGGAGCTGTTTTTT. This translates into CASSIGGWTGELFF.